These T cell receptor beta chains were read from a single sample in a study of blood T cell repertoires in COVID-19. Data came from immunoSEQ multiplex PCR; TCRdb stores just in-frame clones and leaves some out. The table shows 300,000 to 400,000 clones, with roughly 88% occurring only once. Source material: peripheral blood. The origin of the receptors is a woman between 50 and 59 years old with active or convalescent COVID-19. Both conserved end residues are part of each CDR3. D genes are given only for firm matches. Some rows mark clone size as missing; the rest say once, few, many or name a class of expanded clone.

D gene: -; J gene: TRBJ2-7; V gene: TRBV6-1; clone size: -; CDR3 DNA: TGTGCCAGCAGTGAAGCGACGGACGGGACCTACGAGCAGTACTTC; CDR3 protein: CASSEATDGTYEQYF
D gene: -; J gene: TRBJ2-7; V gene: TRBV6-2/TRBV6-3; clone size: -; CDR3 DNA: TGTGCCAGCAGTTTGGGGGGACTGATCTACGAGCAGTACTTC; CDR3 protein: CASSLGGLIYEQYF
D gene: TRBD1; J gene: TRBJ1-4; V gene: TRBV4-2; clone size: few; CDR3 DNA: TGTGCCAGCAGCCAAGAACCCCAAGGGGGCGCAACTAATGAAAAACTGTTTTTT; CDR3 protein: CASSQEPQGGATNEKLFF
D gene: -; J gene: TRBJ1-2; V gene: TRBV21-1; clone size: -; CDR3 DNA: TGTGCCAGCACCCCAATGGGGGGACAGAGAAGCTACACCTTC; CDR3 protein: CASTPMGGQRSYTF
D gene: TRBD2; J gene: TRBJ2-7; V gene: TRBV13; clone size: -; CDR3 DNA: TGTGCCAGTAAAACTAGCGGGGATACCTACGAGCAGTACTTC; CDR3 protein: CASKTSGDTYEQYF
D gene: -; J gene: TRBJ2-7; V gene: TRBV27; clone size: -; CDR3 DNA: TGTGCCAGCAGTAAGCTCCTGGACAGCCCTTTCAACGAGCAGTACTTC; CDR3 protein: CASSKLLDSPFNEQYF
D gene: TRBD2; J gene: TRBJ2-7; V gene: TRBV3-1/TRBV3-2; clone size: -; CDR3 DNA: TGTGCCAGCAGCCGGTTAAAGACTAGCGGAATTTCCTACGAGCAGTACTTC; CDR3 protein: CASSRLKTSGISYEQYF
D gene: -; J gene: TRBJ2-2; V gene: TRBV5-1; clone size: -; CDR3 DNA: TGCGCCAGCAGCACAAGGAACACCGGGGAGCTGTTTTTT; CDR3 protein: CASSTRNTGELFF
D gene: TRBD1; J gene: TRBJ1-4; V gene: TRBV29-1; clone size: -; CDR3 DNA: TGCAGCGTTCAAGTGGACAGGGGGACTGAAAAACTGTTTTTT; CDR3 protein: CSVQVDRGTEKLFF
D gene: TRBD2; J gene: TRBJ2-7; V gene: TRBV6-1; clone size: -; CDR3 DNA: TGTGCCAGCAGTGATCTAGCGGGAGGGCACTACGAGCAGTACTTC; CDR3 protein: CASSDLAGGHYEQYF
D gene: -; J gene: TRBJ2-5; V gene: TRBV6-2/TRBV6-3; clone size: -; CDR3 DNA: TGTGCCAGCAGCCACGGAGGGGCGGCTAGAGAGACCCAGTACTTC; CDR3 protein: CASSHGGAARETQYF
D gene: -; J gene: TRBJ2-3; V gene: TRBV27; clone size: -; CDR3 DNA: TGTGCCAGCAGTCTCTCACCCCCTCTAGGTGATACGCAGTATTTT; CDR3 protein: CASSLSPPLGDTQYF
D gene: -; J gene: TRBJ2-5; V gene: TRBV6-5; clone size: once; CDR3 DNA: TGTGCCAGCAGTTACTTGAGCCAAGAGACCCAGTACTTC; CDR3 protein: CASSYLSQETQYF
D gene: TRBD1; J gene: TRBJ2-1; V gene: TRBV28; clone size: -; CDR3 DNA: TGTGCCAGCAGCTGGACAGGGATGAATGAGCAGTTCTTC; CDR3 protein: CASSWTGMNEQFF
D gene: TRBD2; J gene: TRBJ2-1; V gene: TRBV30; clone size: -; CDR3 DNA: TGTGCCTGGAGTCCCCTAGCGGGAGGGGAGCAGTTCTTC; CDR3 protein: CAWSPLAGGEQFF
D gene: TRBD2; J gene: TRBJ2-1; V gene: TRBV27; clone size: -; CDR3 DNA: TGTGCCAGCACTATAGGGGCTAGCGGAAGGAATGAGCAGTTCTTC; CDR3 protein: CASTIGASGRNEQFF
D gene: -; J gene: TRBJ2-7; V gene: TRBV5-4; clone size: once; CDR3 DNA: TGTGCCAGCAGCGCTCCAGGGATAATCTCCTACGAGCAGTACTTC; CDR3 protein: CASSAPGIISYEQYF
D gene: TRBD2; J gene: TRBJ2-7; V gene: TRBV27; clone size: once; CDR3 DNA: TGTGCCAGCAGTTCCGGGACTAGCGGGAGCTCCTACGAGCAGTACTTC; CDR3 protein: CASSSGTSGSSYEQYF
D gene: -; J gene: TRBJ1-2; V gene: TRBV5-1; clone size: -; CDR3 DNA: TGCGCCAGCAGCCCAGGGTTAGGTAACTATGGCTACACCTTC; CDR3 protein: CASSPGLGNYGYTF
D gene: TRBD1; J gene: TRBJ1-1; V gene: TRBV4-2; clone size: -; CDR3 DNA: TGTGCCAGCAGCCACCGGACAGGGGAGAACACTGAAGCTTTCTTT; CDR3 protein: CASSHRTGENTEAFF
D gene: TRBD1; J gene: TRBJ1-1; V gene: TRBV25-1; clone size: -; CDR3 DNA: TGTGCCAGCAGAGGGACAGGGGGCGATCTCAACACTGAAGCTTTCTTT; CDR3 protein: CASRGTGGDLNTEAFF
D gene: -; J gene: TRBJ1-5; V gene: TRBV7-2; clone size: -; CDR3 DNA: TGTGCCAGCAGCTTAGCCCGACAGGGCAATCAGCCCCAGCATTTT; CDR3 protein: CASSLARQGNQPQHF
D gene: TRBD1; J gene: TRBJ1-2; V gene: TRBV6-2/TRBV6-3; clone size: -; CDR3 DNA: TGTGCCAGCAGTAGCCCCCGGACAGGGTATGGCTACACCTTC; CDR3 protein: CASSSPRTGYGYTF
D gene: TRBD2; J gene: TRBJ2-7; V gene: TRBV11-2; clone size: -; CDR3 DNA: TGTGCCAGCAGCGCCTCTAGCGGGGCGGCTTACGAGCAGTACTTC; CDR3 protein: CASSASSGAAYEQYF
D gene: -; J gene: TRBJ2-1; V gene: TRBV4-1; clone size: -; CDR3 DNA: TGCGCCAGCAGCCAAGATCAGGGGATGAATGAGCAGTTCTTC; CDR3 protein: CASSQDQGMNEQFF
D gene: -; J gene: TRBJ1-5; V gene: TRBV7-9; clone size: few; CDR3 DNA: TGTGCCAGCAGCCTGGGGGAGGGGCGTAATCAGCCCCAGCATTTT; CDR3 protein: CASSLGEGRNQPQHF
D gene: -; J gene: TRBJ1-2; V gene: TRBV7-9; clone size: -; CDR3 DNA: TGTGCCAGCAGCTTAGGGACAGCCTATTATGGCTACACCTTC; CDR3 protein: CASSLGTAYYGYTF
D gene: -; J gene: TRBJ1-5; V gene: TRBV30; clone size: -; CDR3 DNA: TGTGCCTGGAGGAGGGCCCTGGATCAGCCCCAGCATTTT; CDR3 protein: CAWRRALDQPQHF